This T cell receptor (beta chain) was profiled in a study of blood T cell repertoires in COVID-19 (dated by TCRdb to about 2020). At the level of the whole study: The collaborator samples originated in the United States, Italy and Spain and spanned the acute and convalescent phases of COVID-19. The sample metadata nearly always contained a de-identified subject ID, COVID-19 status, age in years and sex. The prospective study material was composed of cDNA or gDNA derived from T cells, B-cell-depleted T cells, or PBMCs. Samples were obtained from the ongoing ImmuneRACE study (first 160 participants) and from some 1,200 subjects provided by 6 global collaborators. Deeply sampled blood TCRbeta repertoires from subjects exposed to, actively infected with, or recovered from COVID-19 were included in the dataset. Where available, HLA class I and class II types were taken from metadata supplied by the sample provider and were not determined by assay-based typing. The repertoires were made available in a free public database intended to serve as a resource for research on the immune response to SARS-CoV-2. The study at large found these results: The quantity of clinical and demographic metadata differed by source and by participant and was supplied without curation.

TCRbeta CDR3 regions were amplified from genomic DNA by means of the immunoSEQ Assay, a bias-controlled multiplex PCR. In the source study's methods: The number of nucleated cells in each sample was estimated from the amplification of reference gene primers within the assay. To quantify the absolute abundance of each unique TCRbeta CDR3 rearrangement, sequence reads were collapsed and filtered. For each sample, productive Simpson clonality was calculated as the square root of Simpson's diversity index across productive rearrangements. As stored in TCRdb, this immuneACCESS dataset retains in-frame rearrangements with V and J assigned. A fraction of the clones does not appear; measured against another copy, unresolved V genes explain less than half of the discrepancy, and the remainder lacks a known reason. The V and J calls and clone size were taken over from that table, and D and trimming were inferred from the DNA. Within this sample are about 60,000 clones, with around 80% of them counted one time only. The ten top clones hold just under 6.5% of the sample.

Regarding this clone: This clone's antigen is unknown. Per-base qualities were not stored, and no clone one base away is much larger.

The CDR3 covers 15 residues, taking in both the cysteine and the phenylalanine. The entry retains the CDR3 DNA only, 45 bases that are in frame from base 1. V and J are truncated by 1 base and 0 bases respectively, leaving an intervening sequence of 7 bases. The germline V gene sets CDR1 to SGHRS and CDR2 to YFSETQ. The collaborating institutions used their own protocols to collect whole blood in K2EDTA tubes. For TCRbeta analysis, collaborator samples were shipped as frozen whole blood, as isolated PBMCs, or as DNA extracted from either sample type. The rearrangement combines TRBV5-1 with TRBJ2-2, with a tentative D gene TRBD2 over 6 matching bases. Input material: peripheral blood. The sequence was collected from a human donor in a cohort sampled during active COVID-19. The bases read TGCGCCAGCAGCTTGATAGCGGCGAACACCGGGGAGCTGTTTTTT. The encoded protein is CASSLIAANTGELFF.